Only one count was recorded for the clone carrying this T cell receptor beta chain. Generated by immunoSEQ multiplex PCR, the TCRdb table keeps only in-frame clones and is missing some. The sample records about 330,000 clones, about nine tenths being singletons. This specimen comes from a study of shared clonotypes between healthy human individuals. The CDR3 sequence is 14 residues long. The ends were cut back, 5 bases at V and 2 bases at J, with 12 bases in the middle. Looked up from germline, CDR1 is SGHTA and CDR2 is FQGNSA. This TCR was recovered from a man between 18 and 29 years old in good health. The sequenced sample was memory CD8+ T cells sorted from blood. Subset specified: CD45RO+ cells pooled with CCR7-negative TemRA cells. The V gene is TRBV7-2, the J gene TRBJ2-5, with D possibly matching TRBD1 (6 bases). The CDR3 region has the DNA TGTGCCAGCAGCCCGGGACAACCTCAAGAGACCCAGTACTTC. It encodes CASSPGQPQETQYF.